This is a list of T cell receptor beta chains from one sample in a study of shared clonotypes between healthy human individuals. Here immunoSEQ multiplex PCR was the method, and the copy in TCRdb shows in-frame clones only, minus some. The top ten hold approximately 0.13% of the sample, which has 2 million to 2.5 million clones, nearly 97% seen once. Sequencing was done on a sample of naive CD4+ T cells sorted from blood. The receptors originated from a young man in good health. Each CDR3 is given without its conserved first and last residue.

TRBJ2-1	13	TRBV5-6	ASSPGTPSYNEQF
TRBJ1-4	12	TRBV7-9	ASSRESDNEKLF
TRBJ2-7	12	TRBV6-1	ASSEGTVVGEQY
TRBJ1-2	12	TRBV6-5	ASSYKDRGFGYT
TRBJ2-1	11	TRBV5-7	ASSGGHWNEQF
TRBJ1-2	10	TRBV10-3	AISESPGGYT
TRBJ2-2	12	TRBV5-1	ASSLAAPPRELF
TRBJ1-3	11	TRBV30	ARRSASGNTIY
TRBJ1-1	11	TRBV7-9	ASSLATGSKAF
TRBJ2-7	14	TRBV5-6	ASIESGRGISYEQY
TRBJ2-1	14	TRBV19	ASSIHSQGAYNEQF
TRBJ2-1	13	TRBV6-5	ASSFLRNWENEQF
TRBJ1-1	12	TRBV5-4	ASSLGGAPTGAF
TRBJ2-5	13	TRBV7-9	ASSYSGTEKETQY
TRBJ2-7	9	TRBV6-5	ASARLGEQY
TRBJ2-7	11	TRBV18	ASSGDLPREQY
TRBJ2-7	12	TRBV2	ASILQGQSYEQY
TRBJ2-5	15	TRBV7-9	ASSLRLAGELQETQY
TRBJ2-4	12	TRBV5-1	ASGLEGGKNIQY
TRBJ2-7	14	TRBV2	ASTSLGEGLSYEQY
TRBJ2-4	12	TRBV7-9	ASSLGGGQNIQY
TRBJ1-5	13	TRBV10-2	ASSVGQGANQPQH